This is a list of T cell receptor beta chains from one sample in a study of blood T cell repertoires in COVID-19. Using immunoSEQ multiplex PCR, the repertoire was profiled, and TCRdb retains in-frame clones only, with some absent. Among roughly 220,000 clones, roughly 88% were seen once, and the ten largest hold less than 4.5%. Sequencing used PBMCs or T cells enriched from blood (not recorded which). These receptors all come from a woman aged 40-49 years with acute COVID-19. Both conserved end residues are part of each CDR3. A D gene is named only where the DNA matches it firmly. The size field is filled for only some rows; it gives once, few, many or a size class.

.,.,TRBJ2-7,TRBV5-1,CASSPTGAYEQYF,TGCGCCAGCAGCCCTACCGGGGCCTACGAGCAGTACTTC
.,.,TRBJ1-6,TRBV21-1,CASSTSGGGSYNSPLHF,TGTGCCAGCAGCACCTCAGGGGGAGGCTCCTATAATTCACCCCTCCACTTT
.,.,TRBJ1-1,TRBV30,CAWTFPPSPSGAFF,TGTGCCTGGACCTTCCCCCCTTCACCCAGCGGAGCTTTCTTT
TRBD1,.,TRBJ1-5,TRBV5-5,CASSPGQVNQPQHF,TGTGCCAGCAGCCCCGGACAGGTCAATCAGCCCCAGCATTTT
.,.,TRBJ1-2,TRBV5-4,CASSPPGRRYGYTF,TGTGCCAGCAGCCCTCCCGGGCGGAGGTATGGCTACACCTTC
.,.,TRBJ2-3,TRBV7-2,CASSFGGPDTQYF,TGTGCCAGCAGCTTCGGGGGGCCGGATACGCAGTATTTT
.,.,TRBJ1-1,TRBV19,CASSGRGRLSEAFF,TGTGCCAGTAGCGGGAGGGGTCGATTGTCTGAAGCTTTCTTT
TRBD1,once,TRBJ2-7,TRBV4-1,CASSQPPGTGDYEQYF,TGCGCCAGCAGCCAGCCCCCCGGGACAGGAGATTACGAGCAGTACTTC
TRBD1,.,TRBJ1-5,TRBV19,CASSIVRDRYDQPQHF,TGTGCCAGTAGTATAGTCCGGGACAGGTACGATCAGCCCCAGCATTTT
TRBD2,.,TRBJ2-3,TRBV5-1,CASSSGTSGYTDTQYF,TGCGCCAGCAGCTCCGGGACTAGCGGTTACACAGATACGCAGTATTTT
.,.,TRBJ1-1,TRBV19,CASSIDSRNTEAFF,TGTGCCAGTAGTATAGATTCGAGGAACACTGAAGCTTTCTTT
TRBD1,.,TRBJ2-7,TRBV6-6,CASRTGTGGSYEQYF,TGTGCCAGCAGAACCGGGACAGGGGGCTCCTACGAGCAGTACTTC
.,.,TRBJ2-2,TRBV28,CATPTGTGNTGELFF,TGTGCCACTCCAACAGGGACGGGGAACACCGGGGAGCTGTTTTTT
TRBD1,.,TRBJ1-6,TRBV12-5,CASGFRGQVGSNSYNSPLHF,TGTGCTAGTGGTTTCAGGGGACAGGTGGGTTCCAACTCCTATAATTCACCCCTCCACTTT
.,.,TRBJ1-1,TRBV9,CASSVSRATEAFF,TGTGCCAGCAGCGTGAGCAGGGCTACTGAAGCTTTCTTT
TRBD1,.,TRBJ2-5,TRBV6-5,CASSLDRPRGTQYF,TGTGCCAGCAGTTTGGACAGGCCCAGGGGGACCCAGTACTTC
.,.,TRBJ2-5,TRBV15,CATSRDLQGSETQYF,TGTGCCACCAGCAGAGATCTGCAGGGGTCTGAGACCCAGTACTTC
TRBD1,.,TRBJ1-1,TRBV7-9,CASSLRGQGTAEAFF,TGTGCCAGCAGCCTAAGGGGACAGGGGACCGCTGAAGCTTTCTTT
TRBD2,.,TRBJ2-7,TRBV10-3,CATRTSGGDEQYF,TGTGCCACGAGGACTAGCGGGGGGGACGAGCAGTACTTC
.,.,TRBJ1-1,TRBV15,CATAGGVNTEAFF,TGTGCCACCGCCGGGGGAGTGAACACTGAAGCTTTCTTT
TRBD2,.,TRBJ2-2,TRBV12-5,CASGMGLALVRELFF,TGTGCTAGTGGCATGGGACTAGCTCTTGTGAGGGAGCTGTTTTTT
TRBD1,.,TRBJ1-2,TRBV5-4,CASSSLTGTPINYGYTF,TGTGCCAGCAGCTCATTGACAGGGACCCCTATTAACTATGGCTACACCTTC
.,.,TRBJ1-5,TRBV6-1,CASSEGLGSYSNQPQHF,TGTGCCAGCAGTGAAGGTTTGGGGAGCTATAGCAATCAGCCCCAGCATTTT
.,.,TRBJ1-1,TRBV7-9,CASSLVDSTEAFF,TGTGCCAGCAGCTTAGTCGACTCCACTGAAGCTTTCTTT
TRBD2,.,TRBJ2-1,TRBV7-2,CASNYEAGAPYNEQFF,TGTGCCAGCAACTATGAAGCGGGGGCCCCCTACAATGAGCAGTTCTTC
TRBD2,.,TRBJ2-1,TRBV9,CASSLRGGGNYNEQFF,TGTGCCAGCAGCCTCAGAGGCGGGGGAAATTACAATGAGCAGTTCTTC
.,.,TRBJ1-1,TRBV14,CASSLQENTEAFF,TGTGCCAGCAGCCTCCAGGAGAACACTGAAGCTTTCTTT
.,once,TRBJ1-1,TRBV3-1/TRBV3-2,CASSQDRGAEAFF,TGTGCCAGCAGCCAAGATCGGGGGGCTGAAGCTTTCTTT
.,.,TRBJ2-1,TRBV5-1,CASLLDRASSYNEQFF,TGCGCCAGCCTCCTTGACAGAGCAAGCTCCTACAATGAGCAGTTCTTC
.,.,TRBJ1-1,TRBV19,CASSIDVTAEAFF,TGTGCCAGTAGTATTGATGTTACAGCTGAAGCTTTCTTT
.,.,TRBJ2-1,TRBV18,CASSLQAYNEQFF,TGTGCCAGCTCACTCCAGGCCTACAATGAGCAGTTCTTC
.,once,TRBJ2-1,TRBV28,CASRGNNEQFF,TGTGCCAGCCGGGGTAACAATGAGCAGTTCTTC
.,.,TRBJ1-5,TRBV9,CASSVNRAQPQHF,TGTGCCAGCAGCGTAAACAGGGCCCAGCCCCAGCATTTT
TRBD2,.,TRBJ2-3,TRBV7-2,CASSTGGGTDTQYF,TGTGCCAGCAGCACCGGGGGGGGCACAGATACGCAGTATTTT
TRBD1,.,TRBJ2-1,TRBV7-9,CASSLPTGGRNHNEQFF,TGTGCCAGCAGCTTACCAACAGGGGGCCGGAACCACAATGAGCAGTTCTTC
TRBD1,.,TRBJ2-3,TRBV7-3,CASSVGQGAADTQYF,TGTGCCAGCAGCGTCGGACAGGGGGCCGCAGATACGCAGTATTTT
.,few,TRBJ2-1,TRBV5-6,CASPLVDEQFF,TGTGCCAGCCCCTTAGTGGATGAGCAGTTCTTC
.,.,TRBJ2-1,TRBV6-4,CASSEETGYPYNEQFF,TGTGCCAGCAGTGAGGAAACAGGCTACCCTTACAATGAGCAGTTCTTC
.,.,TRBJ2-1,TRBV11-2,CASSLGQGGQFF,TGTGCCAGCAGCTTAGGGCAGGGTGGGCAGTTCTTC
TRBD2,.,TRBJ2-5,TRBV19,CASSTPTGGETQYF,TGTGCCAGTAGTACCCCAACGGGAGGAGAGACCCAGTACTTC
.,few,TRBJ2-5,TRBV7-3,CASSFRGTGEETQYF,TGTGCCAGCAGCTTTAGGGGTACGGGGGAAGAGACCCAGTACTTC
TRBD1,.,TRBJ2-6,TRBV9,CASSPRGLGGANVLTF,TGTGCCAGCAGCCCCAGGGGGCTGGGCGGGGCCAACGTCCTGACTTTC
.,.,TRBJ1-3,TRBV7-6,CASSLEEYSGNTIYF,TGTGCCAGCAGCTTAGAAGAGTACTCTGGAAACACCATATATTTT
.,.,TRBJ1-3,TRBV4-1,CASSPISPKPKEGIIGNTIYF,TGCGCCAGCAGCCCAATATCACCAAAACCCAAGGAGGGGATCATCGGAAACACCATATATTTT
.,few,TRBJ1-2,TRBV19,CASSQDGDYGYTF,TGTGCCAGTAGTCAGGACGGGGATTATGGCTACACCTTC
TRBD1,.,TRBJ1-2,TRBV7-8,CASSLRQGNGYTF,TGTGCCAGCAGCTTACGACAGGGCAATGGCTACACCTTC
TRBD1,.,TRBJ2-5,TRBV9,CASSVAGRGRSETQYF,TGTGCCAGCAGCGTAGCCGGCAGGGGGCGCTCGGAGACCCAGTACTTC
TRBD1,.,TRBJ1-3,TRBV29-1,CSVGGTGAALISGNTIYF,TGCAGCGTTGGAGGGACAGGGGCCGCTCTTATCTCTGGAAACACCATATATTTT
.,once,TRBJ1-4,TRBV5-4,CASSLERSGEKLFF,TGTGCCAGCAGCTTGGAGCGGAGCGGCGAAAAACTGTTTTTT
.,.,TRBJ1-5,TRBV7-9,CASSRGSLPQHF,TGTGCCAGCAGCCGAGGATCTCTGCCCCAGCATTTT
TRBD2,.,TRBJ2-7,TRBV9,CASSVEVTGGSAEQYF,TGTGCCAGCAGCGTAGAAGTCACCGGGGGGTCCGCCGAGCAGTACTTC
.,.,TRBJ1-2,TRBV7-2,CASSLGDRQHGYTF,TGTGCCAGCAGCTTAGGAGACAGACAACATGGCTACACCTTC
.,.,TRBJ2-1,TRBV11-3,CASSRDSLSSYNEQFF,TGTGCCAGCAGTCGGGACTCCCTAAGCTCCTACAATGAGCAGTTCTTC
TRBD1,.,TRBJ1-4,TRBV5-1,CASSPTGGVDEKLFF,TGCGCCAGCAGCCCAACAGGGGGCGTTGATGAAAAACTGTTTTTT
TRBD2,.,TRBJ2-5,TRBV6-2/TRBV6-3,CASSYGTRGGETQYF,TGTGCCAGCAGTTACGGGACTAGGGGGGGCGAGACCCAGTACTTC
.,.,TRBJ1-6,TRBV6-2/TRBV6-3,CASSYTPELGRPLHF,TGTGCCAGCAGTTACACTCCCGAACTGGGGCGGCCCCTCCACTTT
TRBD2,.,TRBJ2-5,TRBV27,CASRVRGGIETQYF,TGTGCCAGCAGGGTTCGGGGGGGGATAGAGACCCAGTACTTC